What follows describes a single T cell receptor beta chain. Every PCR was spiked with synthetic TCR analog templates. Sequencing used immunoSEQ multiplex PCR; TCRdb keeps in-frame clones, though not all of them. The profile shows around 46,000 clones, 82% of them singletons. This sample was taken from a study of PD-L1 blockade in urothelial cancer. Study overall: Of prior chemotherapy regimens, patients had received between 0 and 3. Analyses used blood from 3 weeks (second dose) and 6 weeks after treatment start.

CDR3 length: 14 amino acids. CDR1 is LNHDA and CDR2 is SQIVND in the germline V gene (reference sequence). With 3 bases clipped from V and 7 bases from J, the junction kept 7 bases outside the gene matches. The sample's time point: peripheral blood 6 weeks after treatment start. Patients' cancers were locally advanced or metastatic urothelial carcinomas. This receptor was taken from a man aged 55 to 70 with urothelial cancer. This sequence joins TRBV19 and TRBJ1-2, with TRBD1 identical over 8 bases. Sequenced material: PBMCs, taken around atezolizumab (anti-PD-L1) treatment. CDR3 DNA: TGTGCCAGTAGTATGGCGGACAGGGCCGGTGGCTACACCTTC. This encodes CASSMADRAGGYTF.